This record looks at one TCR beta chain sequence and its context. Its matching antigen is unknown. Enrollment shut out patients with autoimmune disease history or systemic immunosuppression. CDR1 is MNHEY and CDR2 is SMNVEV in the germline V gene (reference sequence). CDR3 length: 16 amino acids. The junction had 9 bases not matched to a gene; V was cut back by 1 base and J by 5 bases. TCRdb's copy holds only in-frame clones and misses some; the assay was immunoSEQ multiplex PCR. The data contain 60,000 to 85,000 clones, 80% to 85% of them singletons. These data originate in a study of OX40 agonist ivuxolimab in advanced cancers. Overall study results and limits: Still undetermined is the antigen specificity of the expanded peripheral T cells.

This receptor was obtained from an adult with an advanced solid tumor such as melanoma, head and neck, liver or kidney cancer. The sequenced sample was CD4+ or CD8+ T cells sorted from blood, obtained in a trial of the OX40 agonist ivuxolimab. J is TRBJ1-2 and V is TRBV27, with 8 bases lining up with TRBD1. The CDR3 sequence is CASSLLQPQGAYGYTF. For the CDR3, the DNA is TGTGCCAGCAGTTTATTACAACCTCAGGGGGCGTATGGCTACACCTTC.